This T cell receptor beta chain stems from a study of OX40 agonist ivuxolimab in advanced cancers. The CDR3 loop spans 13 amino acids. With V trimmed by 6 bases and J by 8 bases, 7 bases remained unmatched. Germline loops: CDR1 LNHDA, CDR2 SQIVND (reference sequence). Profiling relied on immunoSEQ multiplex PCR, and the TCRdb table lists in-frame clones only, not all of them. The sample yields under 80,000 clones, over 90% seen once. This sample comprised CD4+ or CD8+ T cells sorted from blood, obtained in a trial of the OX40 agonist ivuxolimab. The chain combines TRBV19 with TRBJ2-1, with 7 bases matching TRBD1. The TCR originated in an adult with an advanced solid tumor such as melanoma, head and neck, liver or kidney cancer. The CDR3 DNA is TGTGCCAGTAGCCACAGGGGTAGGGATGAGCAGTTCTTC. Encoded protein: CASSHRGRDEQFF.